The present T cell receptor beta chain was sequenced within a study of blood T cell repertoires in COVID-19. This CDR3 region has 15 residues. CDR1 is SGHDT, CDR2 YYEEEE, per germline. Trimming pared 5 bases from V and 0 bases from J, leaving 13 bases between. Profiling relied on immunoSEQ multiplex PCR, and the TCRdb table lists in-frame clones only, not all of them. The table includes approximately 150,000 clones, roughly 80% detected once. The receptor was isolated from a woman in her 70s with acute or convalescent COVID-19. This chain uses TRBV5-6 with TRBJ2-3; tentative D call: TRBD2 (6 bases). The source material was peripheral blood. The CDR3 region has the DNA TGTGCCAGCAGATGGGGACTCTATAGCACAGATACGCAGTATTTT. It yields the protein CASRWGLYSTDTQYF.